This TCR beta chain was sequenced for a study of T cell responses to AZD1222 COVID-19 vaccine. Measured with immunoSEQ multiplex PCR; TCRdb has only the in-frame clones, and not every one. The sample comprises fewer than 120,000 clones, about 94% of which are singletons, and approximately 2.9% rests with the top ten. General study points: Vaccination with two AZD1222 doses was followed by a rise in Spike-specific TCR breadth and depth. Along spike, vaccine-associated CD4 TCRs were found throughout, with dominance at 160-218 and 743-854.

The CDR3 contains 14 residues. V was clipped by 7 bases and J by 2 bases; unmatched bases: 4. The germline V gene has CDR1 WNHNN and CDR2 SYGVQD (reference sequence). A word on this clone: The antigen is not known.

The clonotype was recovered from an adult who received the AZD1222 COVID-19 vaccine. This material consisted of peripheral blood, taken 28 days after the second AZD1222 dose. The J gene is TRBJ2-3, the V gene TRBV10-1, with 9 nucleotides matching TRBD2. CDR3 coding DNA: TGCGCCAGCAATAGCGGGGGAGACACAGATACGCAGTATTTT. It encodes CASNSGGDTDTQYF.